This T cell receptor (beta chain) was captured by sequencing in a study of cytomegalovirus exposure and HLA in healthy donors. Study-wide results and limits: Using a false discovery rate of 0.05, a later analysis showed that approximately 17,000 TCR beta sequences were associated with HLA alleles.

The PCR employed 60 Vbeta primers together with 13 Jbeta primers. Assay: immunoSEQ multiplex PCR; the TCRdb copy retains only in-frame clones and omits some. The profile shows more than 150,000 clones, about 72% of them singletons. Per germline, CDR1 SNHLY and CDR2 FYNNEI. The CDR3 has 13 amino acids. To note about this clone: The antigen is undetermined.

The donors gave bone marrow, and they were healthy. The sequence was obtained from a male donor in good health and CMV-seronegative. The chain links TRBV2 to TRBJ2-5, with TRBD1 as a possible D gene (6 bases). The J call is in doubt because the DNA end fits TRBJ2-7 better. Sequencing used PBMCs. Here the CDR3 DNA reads TGTGCCAGCATCTCACAGGGTCAGGACGAGCAGTACTTC. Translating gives CASISQGQDEQYF.